This T cell receptor (beta chain) comes out of a study of T cell changes during pregnancy in multiple sclerosis. Trimming at V came to 4 bases and at J to 1 base, leaving 9 bases not matched to a gene. Germline CDR1 reads SGHVS; CDR2 reads FNYEAQ. This CDR3 comprises 16 residues. TCRdb's table, derived via immunoSEQ multiplex PCR, lists solely in-frame clones and lacks some. The profile shows 90,000 or so clones, 75% to 95% of them singletons. The rearrangement joins TRBV7-6 to TRBJ2-7, with 8 bases identical to TRBD2. The sample consisted of peripheral blood, taken before pregnancy. The origin of this receptor is a female donor with multiple sclerosis, enrolled in a pregnancy study. DNA of the CDR3: TGTGCCAGCAGCTCTCGGGGGGGGCAGAGGTCCTACGAGCAGTACTTC. Protein product: CASSSRGGQRSYEQYF. The variable domain in full, with the rest retrieved from reference TRBV7-6 and TRBJ2-7, is GAGVSQSPRYKVTKRGQDVALRCDPISGHVSLYWYRQALGQGPEFLTYFNYEAQQDKSGLPNDRFSAERPEGSISTLTIQRTEQRDSAMYRCASSSRGGQRSYEQYFGPGTRLTVT.